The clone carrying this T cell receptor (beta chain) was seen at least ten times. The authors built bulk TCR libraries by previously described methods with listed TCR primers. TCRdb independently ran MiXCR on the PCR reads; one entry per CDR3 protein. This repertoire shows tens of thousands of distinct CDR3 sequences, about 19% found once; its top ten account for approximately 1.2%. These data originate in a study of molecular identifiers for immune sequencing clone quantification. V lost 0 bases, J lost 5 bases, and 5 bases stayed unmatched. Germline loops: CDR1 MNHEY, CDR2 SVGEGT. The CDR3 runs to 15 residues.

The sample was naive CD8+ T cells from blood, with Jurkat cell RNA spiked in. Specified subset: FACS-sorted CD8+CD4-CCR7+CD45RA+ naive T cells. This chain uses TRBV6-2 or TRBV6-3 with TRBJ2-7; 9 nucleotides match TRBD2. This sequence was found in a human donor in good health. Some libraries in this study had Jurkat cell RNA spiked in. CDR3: CASSYSRVAGDEQYF. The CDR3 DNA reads TGTGCCAGCAGTTACTCGAGGGTAGCGGGAGACGAGCAGTACTTC.